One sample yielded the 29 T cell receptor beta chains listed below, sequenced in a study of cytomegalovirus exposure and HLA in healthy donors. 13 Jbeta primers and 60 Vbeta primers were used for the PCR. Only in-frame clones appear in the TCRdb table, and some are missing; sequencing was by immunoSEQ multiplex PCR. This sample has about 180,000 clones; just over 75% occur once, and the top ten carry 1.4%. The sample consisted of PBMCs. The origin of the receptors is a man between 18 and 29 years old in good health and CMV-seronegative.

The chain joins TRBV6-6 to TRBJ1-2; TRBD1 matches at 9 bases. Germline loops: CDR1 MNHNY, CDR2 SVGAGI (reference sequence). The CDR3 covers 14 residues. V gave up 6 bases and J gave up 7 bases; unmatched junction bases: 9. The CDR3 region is CASRRTGTGRGYTF. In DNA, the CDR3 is TGTGCCAGCAGACGAACCGGGACAGGGCGTGGCTACACCTTC.

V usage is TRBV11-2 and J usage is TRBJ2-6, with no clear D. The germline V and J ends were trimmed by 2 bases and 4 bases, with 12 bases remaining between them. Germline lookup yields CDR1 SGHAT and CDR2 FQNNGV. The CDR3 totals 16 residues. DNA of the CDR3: TGTGCCAGCAGCTTATCGGGTAACTCGGGGGCCAACGTCCTGACTTTC. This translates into CASSLSGNSGANVLTF.

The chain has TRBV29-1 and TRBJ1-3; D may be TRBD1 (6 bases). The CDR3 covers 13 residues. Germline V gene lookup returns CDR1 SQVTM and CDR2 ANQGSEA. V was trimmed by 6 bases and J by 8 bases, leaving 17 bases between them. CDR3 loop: CSVEPDQGHTIYF. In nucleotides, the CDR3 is TGCAGCGTGGAACCGGACCAGGGGCACACCATATATTTT.

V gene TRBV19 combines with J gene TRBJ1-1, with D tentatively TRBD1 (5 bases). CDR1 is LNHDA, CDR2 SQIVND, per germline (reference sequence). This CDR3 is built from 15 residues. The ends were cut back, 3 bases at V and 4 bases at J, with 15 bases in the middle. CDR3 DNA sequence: TGTGCCAGTAGTATGTCAGGGCTGTATGGCACTGAAGCTTTCTTT. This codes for CASSMSGLYGTEAFF.

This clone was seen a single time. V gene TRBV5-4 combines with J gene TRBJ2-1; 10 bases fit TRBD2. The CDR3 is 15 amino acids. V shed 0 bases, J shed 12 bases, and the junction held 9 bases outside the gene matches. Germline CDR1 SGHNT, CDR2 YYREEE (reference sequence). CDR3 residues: CASSLASGSDRRQFF. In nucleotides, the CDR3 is TGTGCCAGCAGCTTGGCTAGCGGGAGCGATAGGAGGCAGTTCTTC.

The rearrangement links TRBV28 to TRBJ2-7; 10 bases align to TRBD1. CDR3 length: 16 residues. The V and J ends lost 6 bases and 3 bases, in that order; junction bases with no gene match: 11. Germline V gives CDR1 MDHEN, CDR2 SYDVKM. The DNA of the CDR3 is TGTGCCAGCAGCCCCCTGGGACAGGGGAGTGTCTACGAGCAGTACTTC. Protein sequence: CASSPLGQGSVYEQYF.

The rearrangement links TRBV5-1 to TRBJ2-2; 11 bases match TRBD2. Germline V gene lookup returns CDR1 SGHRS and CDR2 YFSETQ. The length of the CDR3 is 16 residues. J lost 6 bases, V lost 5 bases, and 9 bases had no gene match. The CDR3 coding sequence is TGCGCCAGCAGGGGGCTAGCGGGAGGAGTGCCCGGGGAGCTGTTTTTT. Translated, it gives CASRGLAGGVPGELFF.

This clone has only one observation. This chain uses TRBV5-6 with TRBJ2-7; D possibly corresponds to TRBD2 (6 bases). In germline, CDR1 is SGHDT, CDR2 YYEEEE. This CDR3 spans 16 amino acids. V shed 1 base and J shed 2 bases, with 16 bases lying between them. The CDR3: CASSLNMGGPTYEQYF. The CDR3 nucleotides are TGTGCCAGCAGCTTGAATATGGGGGGTCCCACCTACGAGCAGTACTTC.

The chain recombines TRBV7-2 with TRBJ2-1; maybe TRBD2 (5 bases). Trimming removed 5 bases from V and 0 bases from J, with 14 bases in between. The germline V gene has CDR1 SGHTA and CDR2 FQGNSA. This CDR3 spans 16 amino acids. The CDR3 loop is CASSPARRRSYNEQFF. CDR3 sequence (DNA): TGTGCCAGCAGCCCAGCGAGGAGGCGCTCCTACAATGAGCAGTTCTTC.

DNA of the CDR3: TGTGCCAGTAGTATAGAAAGCGGGACCCAGCCCCAGCATTTT. It yields the protein CASSIESGTQPQHF. V gene TRBV19 combines with J gene TRBJ1-5; D is possibly TRBD1 (5 bases). This CDR3 comprises 14 residues. CDR1 is LNHDA and CDR2 is SQIVND in the germline V gene (reference sequence). V dropped 0 bases and J dropped 7 bases, with 10 bases sitting between them.

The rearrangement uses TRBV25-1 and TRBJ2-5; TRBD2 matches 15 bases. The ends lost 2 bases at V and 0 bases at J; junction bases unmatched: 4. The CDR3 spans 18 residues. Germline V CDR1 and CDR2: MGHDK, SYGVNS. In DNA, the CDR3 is TGTGCCAGCAGTGAACCGGGACTAGCGGGAGGCTACCAAGAGACCCAGTACTTC. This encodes CASSEPGLAGGYQETQYF.

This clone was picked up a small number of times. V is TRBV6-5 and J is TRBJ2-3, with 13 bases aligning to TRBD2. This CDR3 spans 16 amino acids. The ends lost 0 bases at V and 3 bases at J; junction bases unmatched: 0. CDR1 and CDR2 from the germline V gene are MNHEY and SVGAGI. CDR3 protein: CASSYSLAGGTDTQYF. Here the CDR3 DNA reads TGTGCCAGCAGTTACTCACTAGCGGGGGGGACAGATACGCAGTATTTT.

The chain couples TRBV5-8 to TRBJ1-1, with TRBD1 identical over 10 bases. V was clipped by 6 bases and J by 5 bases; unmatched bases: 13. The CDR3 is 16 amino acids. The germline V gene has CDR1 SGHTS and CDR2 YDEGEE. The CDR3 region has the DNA TGTGCCAGCACAGGGGACAGGGGAATGGGACGAACTGAAGCTTTCTTT. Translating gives CASTGDRGMGRTEAFF.

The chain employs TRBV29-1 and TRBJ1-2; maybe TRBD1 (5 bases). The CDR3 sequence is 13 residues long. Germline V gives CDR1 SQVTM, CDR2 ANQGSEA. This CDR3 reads CRTSGGGGDGYTF. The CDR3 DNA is TGCAGGACCTCCGGGGGAGGTGGGGATGGCTACACCTTC.

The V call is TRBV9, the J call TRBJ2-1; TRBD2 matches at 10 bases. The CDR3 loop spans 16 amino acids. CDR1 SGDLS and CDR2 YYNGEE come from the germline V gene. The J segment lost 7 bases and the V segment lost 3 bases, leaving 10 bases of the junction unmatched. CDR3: CASSAFENSGRNEQFF. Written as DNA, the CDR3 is TGTGCCAGCAGCGCTTTCGAGAATAGCGGGAGGAATGAGCAGTTCTTC.

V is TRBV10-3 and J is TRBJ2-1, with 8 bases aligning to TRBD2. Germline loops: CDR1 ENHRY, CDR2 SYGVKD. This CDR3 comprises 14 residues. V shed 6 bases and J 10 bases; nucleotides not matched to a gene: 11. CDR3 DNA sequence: TGTGCCATCAGGGGTCGACCGGGACTAGTCGAGCAGTTCTTC. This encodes CAIRGRPGLVEQFF.

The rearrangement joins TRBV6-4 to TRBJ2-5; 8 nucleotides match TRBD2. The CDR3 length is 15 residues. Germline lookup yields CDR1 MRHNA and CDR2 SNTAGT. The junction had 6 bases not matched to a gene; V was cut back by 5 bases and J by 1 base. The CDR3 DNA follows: TGTGCCAGCAGTCGACAGGCGGGGGGCCAAGAGACCCAGTACTTC. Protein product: CASSRQAGGQETQYF.

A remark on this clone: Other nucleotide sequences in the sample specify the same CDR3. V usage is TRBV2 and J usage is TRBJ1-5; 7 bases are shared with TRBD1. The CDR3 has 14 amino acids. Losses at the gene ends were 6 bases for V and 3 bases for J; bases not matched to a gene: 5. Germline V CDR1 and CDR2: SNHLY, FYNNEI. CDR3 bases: TGTGCCAGCAGCAGACAGGGAATCAATCAGCCCCAGCATTTT. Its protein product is CASSRQGINQPQHF.

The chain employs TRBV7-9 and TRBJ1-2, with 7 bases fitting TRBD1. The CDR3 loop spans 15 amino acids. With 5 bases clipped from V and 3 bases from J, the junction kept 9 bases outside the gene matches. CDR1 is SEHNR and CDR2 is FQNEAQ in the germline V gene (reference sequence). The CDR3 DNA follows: TGTGCCAGCAGCCCTAGGGACAGAGTAGACTATGGCTACACCTTC. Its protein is CASSPRDRVDYGYTF.

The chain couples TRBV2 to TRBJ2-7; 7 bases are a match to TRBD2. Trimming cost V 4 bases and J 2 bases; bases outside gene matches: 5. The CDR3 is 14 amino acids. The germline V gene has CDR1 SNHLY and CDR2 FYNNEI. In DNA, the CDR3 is TGTGCCAGCAGTGGCGGGGGATCAACCTACGAGCAGTACTTC. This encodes CASSGGGSTYEQYF.

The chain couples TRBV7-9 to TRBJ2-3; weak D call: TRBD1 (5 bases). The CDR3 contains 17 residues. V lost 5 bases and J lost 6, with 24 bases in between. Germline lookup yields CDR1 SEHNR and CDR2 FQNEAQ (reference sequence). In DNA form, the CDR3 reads TGTGCCAGCAGCCAAACTTTCTCGACAGTCCAAGGGGATACGCAGTATTTT. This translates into CASSQTFSTVQGDTQYF.

The CDR3 reads CASSEYPRGGNEQYF. DNA for the CDR3: TGTGCCAGCAGTGAATATCCGCGGGGGGGTAACGAGCAGTACTTC. This chain uses TRBV25-1 with TRBJ2-7; 9 nucleotides line up with TRBD2. Germline CDR1 reads MGHDK; CDR2 reads SYGVNS. J was trimmed by 5 bases and V by 0 bases; bases with no gene match: 5. The CDR3 runs 15 residues.

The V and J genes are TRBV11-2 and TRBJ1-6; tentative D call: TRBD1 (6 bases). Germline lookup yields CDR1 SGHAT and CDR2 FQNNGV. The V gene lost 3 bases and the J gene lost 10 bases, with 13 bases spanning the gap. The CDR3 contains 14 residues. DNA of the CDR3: TGTGCCAGCAGCTTCGAGGGGGTTGGGTCACCCCTCCACTTT. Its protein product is CASSFEGVGSPLHF.

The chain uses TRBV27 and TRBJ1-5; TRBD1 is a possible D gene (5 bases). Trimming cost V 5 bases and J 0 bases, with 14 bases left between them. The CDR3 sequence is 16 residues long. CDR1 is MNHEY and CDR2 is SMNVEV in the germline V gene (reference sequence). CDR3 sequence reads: CASSPLIGDSNQPQHF. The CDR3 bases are TGTGCCAGCAGTCCCCTGATAGGGGATAGCAATCAGCCCCAGCATTTT.

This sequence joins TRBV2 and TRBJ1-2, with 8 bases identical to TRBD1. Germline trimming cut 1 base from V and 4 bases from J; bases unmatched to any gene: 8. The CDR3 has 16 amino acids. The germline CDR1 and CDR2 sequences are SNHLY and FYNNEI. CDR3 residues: CASSEGTGGPLYGYTF. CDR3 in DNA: TGTGCCAGCAGTGAAGGAACAGGGGGGCCTCTCTATGGCTACACCTTC.

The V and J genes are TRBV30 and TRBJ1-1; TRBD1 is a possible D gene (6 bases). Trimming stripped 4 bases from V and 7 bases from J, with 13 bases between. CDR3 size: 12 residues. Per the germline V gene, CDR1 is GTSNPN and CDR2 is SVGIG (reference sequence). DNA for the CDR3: TGTGCCTGGAAGCAGGGGCCACTTGAAGCTTTCTTT. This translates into CAWKQGPLEAFF.

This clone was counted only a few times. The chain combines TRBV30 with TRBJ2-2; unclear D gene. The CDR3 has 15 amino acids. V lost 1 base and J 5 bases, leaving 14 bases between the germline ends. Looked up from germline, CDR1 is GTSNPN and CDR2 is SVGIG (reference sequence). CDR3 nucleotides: TGTGCCTGGAGTGCCCCACCGTACGAGACCGGGGAGCTGTTTTTT. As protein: CAWSAPPYETGELFF.

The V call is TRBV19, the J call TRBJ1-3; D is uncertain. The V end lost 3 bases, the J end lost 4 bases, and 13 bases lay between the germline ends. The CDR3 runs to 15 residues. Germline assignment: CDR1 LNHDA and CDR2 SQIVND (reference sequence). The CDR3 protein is CASSISSSIGNTIYF. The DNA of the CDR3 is TGTGCCAGTAGTATCTCTAGCAGTATCGGAAACACCATATATTTT.

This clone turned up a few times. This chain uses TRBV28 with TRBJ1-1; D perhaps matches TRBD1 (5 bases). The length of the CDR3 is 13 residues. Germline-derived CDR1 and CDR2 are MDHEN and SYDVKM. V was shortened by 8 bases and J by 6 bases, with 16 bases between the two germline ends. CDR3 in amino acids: CASRDSLQAEAFF. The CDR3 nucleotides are TGTGCCAGCCGCGACAGCTTACAAGCTGAAGCTTTCTTT.